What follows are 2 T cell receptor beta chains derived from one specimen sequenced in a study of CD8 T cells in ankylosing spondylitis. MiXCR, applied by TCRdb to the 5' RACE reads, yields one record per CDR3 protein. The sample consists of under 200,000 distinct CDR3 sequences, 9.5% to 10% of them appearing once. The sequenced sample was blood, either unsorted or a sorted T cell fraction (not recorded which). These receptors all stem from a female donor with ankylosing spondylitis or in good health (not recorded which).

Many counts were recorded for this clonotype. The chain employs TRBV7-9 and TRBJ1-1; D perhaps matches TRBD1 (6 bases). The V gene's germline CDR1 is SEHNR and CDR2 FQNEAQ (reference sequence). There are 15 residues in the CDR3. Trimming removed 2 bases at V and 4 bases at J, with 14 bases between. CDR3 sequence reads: CASSLFTGGGTEAFF. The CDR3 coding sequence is TGTGCCAGCAGCTTATTTACCGGGGGCGGCACTGAAGCTTTCTTT.

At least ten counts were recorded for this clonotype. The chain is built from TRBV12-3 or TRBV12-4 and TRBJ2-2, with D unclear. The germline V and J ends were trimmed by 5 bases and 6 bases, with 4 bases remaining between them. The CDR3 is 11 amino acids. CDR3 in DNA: TGTGCCAGCAGTCTCCCCGGGGAGCTGTTTTTT. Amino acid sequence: CASSLPGELFF.